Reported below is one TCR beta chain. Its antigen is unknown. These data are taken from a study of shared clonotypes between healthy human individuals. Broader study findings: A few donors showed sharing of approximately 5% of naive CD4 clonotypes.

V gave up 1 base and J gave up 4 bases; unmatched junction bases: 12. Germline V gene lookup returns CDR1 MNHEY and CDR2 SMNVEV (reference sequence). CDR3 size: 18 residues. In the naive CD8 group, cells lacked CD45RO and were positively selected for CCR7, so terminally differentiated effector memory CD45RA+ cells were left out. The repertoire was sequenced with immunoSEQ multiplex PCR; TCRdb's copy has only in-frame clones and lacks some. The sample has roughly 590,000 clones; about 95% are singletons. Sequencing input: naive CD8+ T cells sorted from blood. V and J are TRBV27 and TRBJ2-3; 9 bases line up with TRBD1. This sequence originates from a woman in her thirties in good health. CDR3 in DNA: TGTGCCAGCAGTTTATGGGGTCTCAGGACAGGGGTGGCAGATACGCAGTATTTT. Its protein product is CASSLWGLRTGVADTQYF.